These 6 T cell receptor beta chains share one sample of origin, sequenced in a study of long-term antiretroviral therapy in people with HIV. They ran version v3.0 of the immunoSEQ assay at survey level. This table comes from immunoSEQ multiplex PCR, and its TCRdb copy is limited to in-frame clones, with some not included. The sample carries about 48,000 clones, around 84% recorded once. Sequencing was performed on unsorted PBMCs, taken 0.8 years after starting antiretroviral therapy. The receptor source for this set is a woman younger than 35 with HIV.

The chain joins TRBV7-3 to TRBJ2-3; 8 bases are shared with TRBD2. Germline values: CDR1 SGHTA, CDR2 FQGTGA. With V trimmed by 5 bases and J by 6 bases, 19 bases remained unmatched. The CDR3 spans 18 residues. CDR3 loop: CASSPGTSGLKTADTQYF. CDR3 nucleotides: TGTGCCAGCAGCCCCGGTACTAGCGGTCTCAAAACAGCGGATACGCAGTATTTT.

The chain joins TRBV6-5 to TRBJ1-2; a possible D gene is TRBD1 (5 bases). With 2 bases removed from V and 7 bases from J, the gap between germline ends came to 17 bases. This CDR3 has 15 residues. Germline V CDR1 and CDR2: MNHEY, SVGAGI. In DNA form, the CDR3 reads TGTGCCAGCAGTTACGGCAGGGACCCCCAGAGTGGCTACACCTTC. Its protein is CASSYGRDPQSGYTF.

This clone turned up a few times. This CDR3 fails to terminate in the conserved phenylalanine or tryptophan, so it likely reflects a read error. The DNA is omitted, as the CDR3 cannot be located on it reliably, and the CDR3 follows TCRdb's listing. The genes are TRBV5-4 and TRBJ2-7; TRBD2, the D gene given by the table, was not confirmed from the DNA. Germline V gene sequence: CDR1 SGHNT, CDR2 YYREEE (reference sequence). 8 amino acids form the CDR3, both terminal residues included. CDR3 in amino acids: CASSLDIS.

This sequence joins TRBV4-3 and TRBJ2-1; perhaps TRBD2 as D (6 bases). V lost 0 bases and J 2 bases, leaving 29 bases between the germline ends. The germline CDR1 and CDR2 sequences are LGHNA and YSLEER. The CDR3 has 22 residues. This CDR3 is CASSQDQWDPLGGGKTYNEQFF. CDR3 nucleotides: TGCGCCAGCAGCCAAGATCAATGGGACCCCCTGGGTGGCGGGAAGACCTACAATGAGCAGTTCTTC.

The chain links TRBV28 to TRBJ1-5, with D possibly matching TRBD1 (5 bases). V gave up 7 bases and J gave up 0 bases, with 16 bases separating them. Germline loops: CDR1 MDHEN, CDR2 SYDVKM. The CDR3 totals 16 residues. The CDR3 coding sequence is TGTGCCAGCACCCGGACGGTCGGGGGTAGCAATCAGCCCCAGCATTTT. This codes for CASTRTVGGSNQPQHF.

The chain has TRBV25-1 and TRBJ1-3; 8 bases align to TRBD1. V lost 6 bases and J lost 3; bases outside the gene matches: 1. The CDR3 spans 13 residues. The germline V gene encodes CDR1 MGHDK and CDR2 SYGVNS. CDR3 loop: CASRDRGGNTIYF. The CDR3 DNA follows: TGTGCCAGCAGAGACAGGGGTGGAAACACCATATATTTT.